Presented here are 9 T cell receptor beta chains from one specimen sequenced in a study of cytomegalovirus exposure and HLA in healthy donors. The PCR was carried out with 60 Vbeta primers and 13 Jbeta primers. Measured with immunoSEQ multiplex PCR; TCRdb has only the in-frame clones, and not every one. The data hold some 200,000 clones, with roughly three quarters observed a single time. The sample consisted of PBMCs. These receptors were obtained from a man aged 50-60 years in good health and CMV-seronegative.

The chain couples TRBV2 to TRBJ2-4; 12 nucleotides agree with TRBD2. The CDR3 runs 15 residues. Trimming removed 8 bases from V and 1 base from J; junction bases left unmatched: 3. In germline, CDR1 is SNHLY, CDR2 FYNNEI. The CDR3 sequence: CASGTSGRAKNIQYF. The CDR3 DNA sequence: TGTGCCAGCGGTACTAGCGGGAGGGCCAAAAACATTCAGTACTTC.

This clone was seen more than once but under ten times. CDR3 nucleotide sequence: TGCGCCAGCAGCTTGAACGCGGGAGGGCCGAGGGAGACCCAGTACTTC. This translates into CASSLNAGGPRETQYF. This chain joins TRBV5-1 and TRBJ2-5; 9 nucleotides line up with TRBD2. Trimming cost V 1 base and J 5 bases; bases outside gene matches: 9. Germline CDR1 and CDR2: SGHRS and YFSETQ. This CDR3 region has 16 residues.

The J gene is TRBJ2-1, the V gene TRBV7-3; no definite D call. The CDR3 contains 15 residues. The germline V gene has CDR1 SGHTA and CDR2 FQGTGA. Trimming took off 5 bases at V and 2 bases at J, with 13 bases between the two ends. CDR3 nucleotide sequence: TGTGCCAGCAGCCTAGACCGAAAGACCTACAATGAGCAGTTCTTC. Its translation: CASSLDRKTYNEQFF.

The rearrangement joins TRBV5-1 to TRBJ2-2; maybe TRBD2 (6 bases). This CDR3 region has 16 residues. Trimming pared 0 bases from V and 1 base from J, leaving 10 bases between. The germline V gene encodes CDR1 SGHRS and CDR2 YFSETQ. The CDR3 sequence is CASSLAISGNTGELFF. As DNA, the CDR3 is TGCGCCAGCAGCTTGGCGATTAGCGGGAACACCGGGGAGCTGTTTTTT.

This clone was picked up a small number of times. The rearrangement links TRBV7-9 to TRBJ1-1; tentative D call: TRBD1 (6 bases). This CDR3 is built from 14 residues. Between the trimmed V and J ends, which lost 5 bases and 0 bases, there was a span of 10 bases. CDR1 and CDR2 (germline): SEHNR, FQNEAQ (reference sequence). CDR3 bases: TGTGCCAGCAGCCCTTGGACAGTGAACACTGAAGCTTTCTTT. This codes for CASSPWTVNTEAFF.

The chain joins TRBV28 to TRBJ1-1, with 8 bases that match TRBD1. CDR1 and CDR2 from the germline V gene are MDHEN and SYDVKM. The CDR3 extends over 14 amino acids. J lost 5 bases, V lost 5 bases, and 7 bases had no gene match. The CDR3 DNA follows: TGTGCCAGCAGTGCCCAGACAGGGGATACTGAAGCTTTCTTT. Protein: CASSAQTGDTEAFF.

The chain employs TRBV9 and TRBJ2-1; D possibly corresponds to TRBD1 (5 bases). V gave up 3 bases and J gave up 6 bases, with 10 bases separating them. There are 13 residues in the CDR3. The germline V gene encodes CDR1 SGDLS and CDR2 YYNGEE. DNA for the CDR3: TGTGCCAGCAGCGCCCCAGGGTTCAATGAGCAGTTCTTC. Amino acids: CASSAPGFNEQFF.

The chain links TRBV7-9 to TRBJ2-7; 9 bases are a match to TRBD1. V lost 6 bases to trimming and J lost 7 bases; unmatched junction nucleotides: 7. This CDR3 region has 13 residues. CDR1 SEHNR and CDR2 FQNEAQ come from the germline V gene (reference sequence). This CDR3 reads CASSRTGGEEQYF. CDR3 nucleotide sequence: TGTGCCAGCAGTCGTACAGGGGGCGAAGAGCAGTACTTC.

This clone was counted only a few times. The CDR3 DNA reads as TGTGCCAGCAGGACGACTACGTCCTACGAGCAGTACTTC. It is translated as CASRTTTSYEQYF. The chain combines TRBV28 with TRBJ2-7; D possibly corresponds to TRBD2 (5 bases). Germline CDR1 reads MDHEN; CDR2 reads SYDVKM. The CDR3 is made up of 13 amino acids. V lost 6 bases to trimming and J lost 1 base, with 10 bases between them.